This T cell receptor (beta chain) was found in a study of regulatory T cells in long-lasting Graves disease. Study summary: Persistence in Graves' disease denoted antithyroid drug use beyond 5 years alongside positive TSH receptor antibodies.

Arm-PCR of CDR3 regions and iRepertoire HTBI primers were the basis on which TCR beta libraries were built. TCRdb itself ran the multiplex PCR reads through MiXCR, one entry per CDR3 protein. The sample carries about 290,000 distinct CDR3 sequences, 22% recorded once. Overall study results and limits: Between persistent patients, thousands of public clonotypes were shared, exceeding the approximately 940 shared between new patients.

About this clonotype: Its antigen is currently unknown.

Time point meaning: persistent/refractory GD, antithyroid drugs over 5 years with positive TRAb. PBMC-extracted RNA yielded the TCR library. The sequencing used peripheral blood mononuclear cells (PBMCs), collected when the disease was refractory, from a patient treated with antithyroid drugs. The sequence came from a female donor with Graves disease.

This CDR3 reads CASSPGRGGPYEQYF. The CDR3 DNA sequence: TGTGCCAGCAGCCCCGGGAGGGGAGGCCCCTACGAGCAGTACTTC. This chain uses TRBV7-9 with TRBJ2-7; TRBD2 aligns across 8 bases. There are 15 residues in the CDR3. CDR1 is SEHNR, CDR2 FQNEAQ, per germline (reference sequence). The V and J ends lost 5 bases and 2 bases, in that order; junction bases with no gene match: 8.